This T cell receptor beta chain was observed in a study of T cell responses to AZD1222 COVID-19 vaccine. CDR3 length equals 13 residues. Trimming stripped 4 bases from V and 8 bases from J, with 11 bases between. Sequenced by immunoSEQ multiplex PCR; TCRdb stores in-frame clones only, minus some. The table has 150,000 to 200,000 clones, around 88% seen once. The sequence was obtained from an adult in good health. The sequenced sample was peripheral blood, obtained on day 0 of AZD1222 vaccination. The chain uses TRBV12-3 or TRBV12-4 and TRBJ1-4; TRBD1 might be the D (5 bases). The CDR3 spells CASSSQGPEKLFF. The CDR3, as DNA: TGTGCCAGCAGTTCCCAGGGACCCGAAAAACTGTTTTTT.